Each of the 20 T cell receptor beta chains below was sequenced from the same sample in a study of PD-L1 blockade in urothelial cancer. The data were produced by immunoSEQ multiplex PCR, yet TCRdb's version contains in-frame clones alone and is incomplete. The sample lists 20,000 to 25,000 clones, roughly 89% seen once, with more than 15% in the top ten. Specimen: PBMCs, collected around atezolizumab (anti-PD-L1) treatment. The source is a woman aged 55-69 years with urothelial cancer.

The V call is TRBV28, the J call TRBJ1-4; D is ambiguous. Trimming shortened V by 5 bases and J by 8 bases, and 21 bases separated the two germline ends. The CDR3 sequence is 16 residues long. The germline CDR1 and CDR2 sequences are MDHEN and SYDVKM. The chain's CDR3 is CASSPAGGGGLEKLFF. For the CDR3, the DNA is TGTGCCAGCAGTCCTGCCGGAGGAGGAGGACTGGAAAAACTGTTTTTT.

The rearrangement joins TRBV7-6 to TRBJ2-1; a possible D gene is TRBD1 (6 bases). The CDR3 has 13 amino acids. The V gene lost 5 bases and the J gene lost 5 bases, with 10 bases spanning the gap. The V gene's germline CDR1 is SGHVS and CDR2 FNYEAQ. The CDR3 loop reads CASSTQGHNEQFF. The CDR3 DNA reads TGTGCCAGCAGCACCCAGGGGCACAATGAGCAGTTCTTC.

This chain uses TRBV6-5 with TRBJ1-2; tentative D call: TRBD1 (6 bases). CDR1 and CDR2 (germline): MNHEY, SVGAGI. V was pared by 2 bases and J by 2 bases, with 9 bases between. This CDR3 spans 14 amino acids. Here the CDR3 DNA reads TGTGCCAGCAGTTACCGGGGGGCAAACTATGGCTACACCTTC. Translating gives CASSYRGANYGYTF.

The CDR3 region is CAWSGDRQDEQYF. The CDR3 region has the DNA TGTGCCTGGAGTGGTGACAGGCAGGACGAGCAGTACTTC. This chain connects TRBV30 to TRBJ2-7, with a weak D call TRBD1 (6 bases). CDR1 and CDR2 from the germline V gene are GTSNPN and SVGIG (reference sequence). The CDR3 consists of 13 residues. V was shortened by 1 base and J by 5 bases, with 12 bases between the two germline ends.

The chain couples TRBV5-1 to TRBJ2-1; 8 bases are a match to TRBD2. The germline V gene encodes CDR1 SGHRS and CDR2 YFSETQ. This CDR3 is built from 15 residues. V lost 5 bases, J lost 8 bases, and 12 bases stayed unmatched. CDR3 in DNA: TGCGCCAGCAGTCTATCCCGAGCGGGAGCTTATGAGCAGTTCTTC. Its translation: CASSLSRAGAYEQFF. The full variable domain, its missing parts supplied by reference TRBV5-1 and TRBJ2-1, is KAGVTQTPRYLIKTRGQQVTLSCSPISGHRSVSWYQQTPGQGLQFLFEYFSETQRNKGNFPGRFSGRQFSNSRSEMNVSTLELGDSALYLCASSLSRAGAYEQFFGPGTRLTVL.

This chain uses TRBV6-6 with TRBJ2-5; D may be TRBD1 (5 bases). The germline V gene encodes CDR1 MNHNY and CDR2 SVGAGI (reference sequence). The CDR3 consists of 14 residues. Trimming removed 2 bases at V and 2 bases at J, with 9 bases between. The CDR3 loop reads CASSYRRQQETQYF. CDR3 DNA: TGTGCCAGCAGTTACAGGCGACAGCAAGAGACCCAGTACTTC.

The CDR3: CASNLSGVQTGYTF. The CDR3 nucleotides are TGTGCCAGTAATCTATCGGGAGTTCAAACTGGCTACACCTTC. The chain combines TRBV19 with TRBJ1-2, with unresolved D. V lost 7 bases and J 7 bases, leaving 19 bases between the germline ends. CDR3 length: 14 residues. Germline CDR1 LNHDA, CDR2 SQIVND (reference sequence). The complete variable domain, with remaining parts taken from reference TRBV19 and TRBJ1-2, reads DGGITQSPKYLFRKEGQNVTLSCEQNLNHDAMYWYRQDPGQGLRLIYYSQIVNDFQKGDIAEGYSVSREKKESFPLTVTSAQKNPTAFYLCASNLSGVQTGYTFGSGTRLTVV.

The genes are TRBV5-6 and TRBJ1-1, with 7 nucleotides matching TRBD1. The CDR3 has 16 amino acids. CDR1 is SGHDT and CDR2 is YYEEEE in the germline V gene. Losses at the gene ends were 1 base for V and 5 bases for J; bases not matched to a gene: 11. CDR3 residues: CASSLFGGGGRTEAFF. The CDR3 DNA reads as TGTGCCAGCAGCTTGTTTGGAGGGGGCGGGAGGACTGAAGCTTTCTTT.

This chain joins TRBV5-1 and TRBJ2-7; 9 bases map to TRBD1. Looked up from germline, CDR1 is SGHRS and CDR2 is YFSETQ. The CDR3 spans 17 residues. Trimming at V came to 5 bases and at J to 2 bases, leaving 14 bases not matched to a gene. The CDR3, as DNA: TGCGCCAGCAGGCCGGTGGGGGGGGGACAGGGCACCTACGAGCAGTACTTC. It is translated as CASRPVGGGQGTYEQYF.

The rearrangement uses TRBV6-5 and TRBJ2-7, with 7 bases aligning to TRBD2. Germline V gene sequence: CDR1 MNHEY, CDR2 SVGAGI. The CDR3 spans 16 residues. J was trimmed by 3 bases and V by 4 bases; bases with no gene match: 12. The CDR3 nucleotides read TGTGCCAGCAGTTCTCCCCCAGGGAGCGGGGACTACGAGCAGTACTTC. Residues: CASSSPPGSGDYEQYF.

This rearrangement joins TRBV11-1 to TRBJ2-1; 9 positions agree with TRBD1. Trimming took 7 bases from V and 3 from J; bases not matched to a gene: 4. Germline CDR1 SGHAT, CDR2 FQDESV (reference sequence). This CDR3 is built from 14 residues. CDR3 protein: CASNPGQGYNEQFF. CDR3 bases: TGTGCCAGCAACCCGGGACAGGGCTACAATGAGCAGTTCTTC.

V gene TRBV30 combines with J gene TRBJ1-2; D is unresolved. Germline values: CDR1 GTSNPN, CDR2 SVGIG (reference sequence). V lost 0 bases to trimming and J lost 13 bases, with 15 bases between them. This CDR3 has 12 residues. CDR3 protein: CAWSVRIQRVTF. DNA of the CDR3: TGTGCCTGGAGTGTACGGATTCAGCGTGTCACCTTC.

The chain joins TRBV19 to TRBJ2-2; TRBD1 matches at 7 bases. Germline V gene sequence: CDR1 LNHDA, CDR2 SQIVND (reference sequence). Trimming cost V 9 bases and J 3 bases; bases outside gene matches: 7. The CDR3 totals 14 residues. For the CDR3, the DNA is TGTGCCAGCTTAGACAGGGAGTACACCGGGGAGCTGTTTTTT. Residues: CASLDREYTGELFF.

V is TRBV7-3 and J is TRBJ2-7, with 7 bases fitting TRBD1. This CDR3 contains 15 residues. The V gene end was trimmed by 5 bases and the J gene end by 6 bases; junction bases not matched to a gene: 13. Germline V lookup: CDR1 SGHTA, CDR2 FQGTGA. The DNA for the CDR3 is TGTGCCAGCAGCCCAACACAGGGGATCGTCGGCGAGCAGTACTTC. It codes for CASSPTQGIVGEQYF.

This clone was counted once. The J gene is TRBJ1-2, the V gene TRBV29-1; perhaps TRBD1 as D (6 bases). The V and J ends lost 5 bases and 4 bases respectively, with 14 bases between them. This CDR3 is 13 amino acids long. The germline V gene has CDR1 SQVTM and CDR2 ANQGSEA. Here the CDR3 DNA reads TGCAGCGTTACAGGGATTAGGGGCTATGGCTACACCTTC. As protein: CSVTGIRGYGYTF. Together with reference TRBV29-1 and TRBJ1-2, the CDR3 gives the full variable domain: SAVISQKPSRDICQRGTSLTIQCQVDSQVTMMFWYRQQPGQSLTLIATANQGSEATYESGFVIDKFPISRPNLTFSTLTVSNMSPEDSSIYLCSVTGIRGYGYTFGSGTRLTVV.

This chain uses TRBV6-5 with TRBJ2-5; D perhaps matches TRBD2 (7 bases). This CDR3 contains 14 residues. Germline V gives CDR1 MNHEY, CDR2 SVGAGI. V dropped 6 bases and J dropped 2 bases, with 13 bases sitting between them. The CDR3 loop reads CASSPQGLQETQYF. The DNA for the CDR3 is TGTGCCAGCAGCCCACAGGGACTACAAGAGACCCAGTACTTC.

The chain couples TRBV27 to TRBJ2-5; 12 bases agree with TRBD2. CDR3 length equals 16 residues. The germline gives CDR1 MNHEY, CDR2 SMNVEV (reference sequence). The J segment lost 5 bases and the V segment lost 2 bases, leaving 6 bases of the junction unmatched. The CDR3 protein is CASSLGLAGGRETQYF. The CDR3 bases are TGTGCCAGCAGTTTAGGGCTAGCGGGAGGGCGGGAGACCCAGTACTTC.

J is TRBJ2-5 and V is TRBV6-1; D remains unclear. The V gene's germline CDR1 is MNHNS and CDR2 SASEGT. The CDR3 consists of 15 residues. V lost 2 bases, J lost 9 bases, and 19 bases lay in between. As DNA, the CDR3 is TGTGCCAGCAGTGAAACCGCCGCGAGCCCCCCCGCCCAGTACTTC. Its translation is CASSETAASPPAQYF.

The V and J genes are TRBV28 and TRBJ2-3, with D perhaps matching TRBD2 (6 bases). The CDR3 is 17 amino acids. Germline CDR1 MDHEN, CDR2 SYDVKM. V dropped 1 base and J dropped 7 bases, with 21 bases sitting between them. The CDR3 sequence is CASSLSGRGHEGNTQYF. DNA for the CDR3: TGTGCCAGCAGTTTATCCGGGAGAGGGCATGAGGGAAATACGCAGTATTTT.

The CDR3 is CASSPYMDNHYGYTF. The CDR3 DNA is TGCGCCAGCAGCCCGTACATGGACAACCACTATGGCTACACCTTC. This chain joins TRBV4-3 and TRBJ1-2; a possible D gene is TRBD1 (5 bases). CDR3 length: 15 amino acids. Trimming stripped 4 bases from V and 3 bases from J, with 15 bases between. The germline CDR1 and CDR2 sequences are LGHNA and YSLEER.